The text below deals with one T cell receptor (beta chain). Data came from immunoSEQ multiplex PCR; TCRdb stores just in-frame clones and leaves some out. The repertoire holds fewer than 80,000 clones, with roughly 90% as singletons. This entry is derived from a study of blood T cell repertoires in COVID-19. Looking at the study overall: The analysed material was cDNA or gDNA that came from T cells, B-cell-depleted T cells, or PBMCs.

CDR1 MNHEY and CDR2 SMNVEV come from the germline V gene (reference sequence). The V and J ends lost 6 bases and 2 bases respectively, with 12 bases between them. This CDR3 comprises 14 residues. This sequence joins TRBV27 and TRBJ2-3, with D tentatively TRBD1 (6 bases). The receptor was derived from a human donor in a cohort sampled during active COVID-19. The specimen sequenced was peripheral blood. CDR3 protein: CASSSTGYTDTQYF. The CDR3, as DNA: TGTGCCAGCAGCTCGACAGGATACACAGATACGCAGTATTTT.